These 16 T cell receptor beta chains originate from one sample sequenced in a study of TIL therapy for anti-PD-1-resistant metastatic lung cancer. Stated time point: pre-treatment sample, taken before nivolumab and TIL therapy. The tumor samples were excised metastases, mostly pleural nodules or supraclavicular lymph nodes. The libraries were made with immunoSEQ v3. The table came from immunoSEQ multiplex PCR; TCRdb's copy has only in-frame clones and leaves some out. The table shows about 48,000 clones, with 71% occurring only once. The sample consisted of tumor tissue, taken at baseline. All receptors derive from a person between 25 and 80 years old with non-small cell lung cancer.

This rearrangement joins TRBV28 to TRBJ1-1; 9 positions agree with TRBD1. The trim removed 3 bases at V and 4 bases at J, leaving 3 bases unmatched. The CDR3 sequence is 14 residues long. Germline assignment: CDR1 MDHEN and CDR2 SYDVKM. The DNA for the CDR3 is TGTGCCAGCAGTTTGGTACAGGGGGCCACTGAAGCTTTCTTT. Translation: CASSLVQGATEAFF.

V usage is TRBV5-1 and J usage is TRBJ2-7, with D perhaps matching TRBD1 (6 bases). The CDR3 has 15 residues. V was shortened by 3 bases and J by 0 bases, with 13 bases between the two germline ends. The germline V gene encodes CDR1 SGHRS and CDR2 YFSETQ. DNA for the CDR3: TGCGCCAGCAGCTATACAGGGTGGGCCTCCTACGAGCAGTACTTC. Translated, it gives CASSYTGWASYEQYF. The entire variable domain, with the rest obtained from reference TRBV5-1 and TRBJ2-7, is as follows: KAGVTQTPRYLIKTRGQQVTLSCSPISGHRSVSWYQQTPGQGLQFLFEYFSETQRNKGNFPGRFSGRQFSNSRSEMNVSTLELGDSALYLCASSYTGWASYEQYFGPGTRLTVT.

The CDR3 DNA reads as TGTGCCAGTAGTATCGGGGTAAGCTACAATGAGCAGTTCTTC. Protein sequence: CASSIGVSYNEQFF. The rearrangement links TRBV19 to TRBJ2-1; a possible D gene is TRBD2 (5 bases). The germline CDR1 and CDR2 sequences are LNHDA and SQIVND (reference sequence). CDR3 length: 14 residues. V was pared by 3 bases and J by 3 bases, with 9 bases between. The full variable domain, rest sourced from reference TRBV19 and TRBJ2-1, is DGGITQSPKYLFRKEGQNVTLSCEQNLNHDAMYWYRQDPGQGLRLIYYSQIVNDFQKGDIAEGYSVSREKKESFPLTVTSAQKNPTAFYLCASSIGVSYNEQFFGPGTRLTVL.

The CDR3 DNA is TGTGCCAGTAGTATCGACCCGGGACAAGGCTTCTATGGCTACACCTTC. Its protein is CASSIDPGQGFYGYTF. The chain joins TRBV19 to TRBJ1-2; D possibly corresponds to TRBD1 (6 bases). Germline V gene data show CDR1 as LNHDA and CDR2 as SQIVND (reference sequence). The V end was cut by 3 bases, the J end by 4 bases, with 18 bases between. CDR3 length: 16 amino acids.

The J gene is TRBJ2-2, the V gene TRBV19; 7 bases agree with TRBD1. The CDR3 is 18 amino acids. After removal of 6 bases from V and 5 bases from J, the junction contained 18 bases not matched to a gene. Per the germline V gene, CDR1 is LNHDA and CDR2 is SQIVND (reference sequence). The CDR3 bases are TGTGCCAGTAGACCCCCGCCCGGAAAGGGGGCTAGAACCGGGGAGCTGTTTTTT. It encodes CASRPPPGKGARTGELFF.

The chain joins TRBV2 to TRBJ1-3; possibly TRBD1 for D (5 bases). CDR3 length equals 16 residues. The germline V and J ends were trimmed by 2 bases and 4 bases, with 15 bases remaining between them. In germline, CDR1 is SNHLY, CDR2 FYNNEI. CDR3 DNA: TGTGCCAGCAGTGAAAGATTCGGAGGGGCAGGAAACACCATATATTTT. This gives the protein CASSERFGGAGNTIYF.

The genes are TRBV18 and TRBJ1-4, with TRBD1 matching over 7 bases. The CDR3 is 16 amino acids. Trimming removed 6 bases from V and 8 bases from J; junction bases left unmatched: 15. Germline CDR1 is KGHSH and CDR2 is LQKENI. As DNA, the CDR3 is TGTGCCAGCTCGACGAACGCATACACAGGGGAGGAAAAACTGTTTTTT. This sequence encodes CASSTNAYTGEEKLFF.

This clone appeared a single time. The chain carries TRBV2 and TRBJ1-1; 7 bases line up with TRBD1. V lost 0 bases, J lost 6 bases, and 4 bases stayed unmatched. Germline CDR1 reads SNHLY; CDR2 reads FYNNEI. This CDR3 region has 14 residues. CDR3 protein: CASSEAQGIAEAFF. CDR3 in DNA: TGTGCCAGCAGTGAAGCACAGGGGATCGCTGAAGCTTTCTTT. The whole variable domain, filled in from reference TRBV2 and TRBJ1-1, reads EPEVTQTPSHQVTQMGQEVILRCVPISNHLYFYWYRQILGQKVEFLVSFYNNEISEKSEIFDDQFSVERPDGSNFTLKIRSTKLEDSAMYFCASSEAQGIAEAFFGQGTRLTVV.

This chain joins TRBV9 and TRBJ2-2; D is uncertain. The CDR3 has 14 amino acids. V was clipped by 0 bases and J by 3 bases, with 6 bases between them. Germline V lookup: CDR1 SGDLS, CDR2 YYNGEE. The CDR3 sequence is CASSVAWDTGELFF. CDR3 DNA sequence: TGTGCCAGCAGCGTAGCTTGGGACACCGGGGAGCTGTTTTTT.

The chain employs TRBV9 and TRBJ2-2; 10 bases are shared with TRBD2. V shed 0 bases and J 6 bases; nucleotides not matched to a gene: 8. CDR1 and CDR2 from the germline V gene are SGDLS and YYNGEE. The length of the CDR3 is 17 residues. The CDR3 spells CASSVESGGGLPGELFF. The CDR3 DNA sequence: TGTGCCAGCAGCGTAGAGAGCGGGGGGGGACTACCCGGGGAGCTGTTTTTT.

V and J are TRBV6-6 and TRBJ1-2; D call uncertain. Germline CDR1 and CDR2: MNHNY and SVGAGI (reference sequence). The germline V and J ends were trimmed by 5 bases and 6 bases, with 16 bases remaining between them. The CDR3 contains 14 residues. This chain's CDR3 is CASSIALWRDGYTF. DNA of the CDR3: TGTGCCAGCAGTATCGCCCTGTGGAGGGATGGCTACACCTTC.

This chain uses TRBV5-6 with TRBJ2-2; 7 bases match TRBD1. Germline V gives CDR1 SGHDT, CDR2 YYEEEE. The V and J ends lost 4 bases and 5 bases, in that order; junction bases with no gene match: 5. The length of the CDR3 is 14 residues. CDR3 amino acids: CASSGRGQTGELFF. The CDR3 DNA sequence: TGTGCCAGCAGCGGAAGGGGGCAAACCGGGGAGCTGTTTTTT.

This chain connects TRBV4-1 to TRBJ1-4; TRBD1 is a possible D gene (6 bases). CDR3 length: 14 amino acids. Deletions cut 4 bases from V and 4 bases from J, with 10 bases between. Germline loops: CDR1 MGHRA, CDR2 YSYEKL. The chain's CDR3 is CASSRQDYNEKLFF. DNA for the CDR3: TGCGCCAGCAGCCGACAGGACTATAATGAAAAACTGTTTTTT.

The CDR3 loop reads CASRAWTGDNQPQHF. CDR3 nucleotides: TGTGCCAGCAGGGCGTGGACAGGCGATAATCAGCCCCAGCATTTT. V is TRBV6-5 and J is TRBJ1-5, with 7 bases fitting TRBD1. In germline, CDR1 is MNHEY, CDR2 SVGAGI. The CDR3 sequence is 15 residues long. J was trimmed by 4 bases and V by 6 bases; bases with no gene match: 9.

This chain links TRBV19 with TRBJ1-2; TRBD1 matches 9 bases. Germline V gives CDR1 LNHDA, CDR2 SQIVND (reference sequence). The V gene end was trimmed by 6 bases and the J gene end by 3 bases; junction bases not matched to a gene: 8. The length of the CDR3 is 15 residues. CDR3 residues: CASRSPDRGYYGYTF. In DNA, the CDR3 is TGTGCCAGTAGGTCCCCGGACAGGGGTTACTATGGCTACACCTTC.

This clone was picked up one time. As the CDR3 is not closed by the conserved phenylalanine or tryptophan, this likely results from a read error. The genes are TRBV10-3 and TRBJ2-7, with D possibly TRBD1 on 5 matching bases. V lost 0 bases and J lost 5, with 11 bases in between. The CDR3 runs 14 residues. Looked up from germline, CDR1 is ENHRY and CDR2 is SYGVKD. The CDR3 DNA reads TGTGCCATCAGTGAGTCAGTAGGGGCGCACGAGCAGTACCTC. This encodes CAISESVGAHEQYL.